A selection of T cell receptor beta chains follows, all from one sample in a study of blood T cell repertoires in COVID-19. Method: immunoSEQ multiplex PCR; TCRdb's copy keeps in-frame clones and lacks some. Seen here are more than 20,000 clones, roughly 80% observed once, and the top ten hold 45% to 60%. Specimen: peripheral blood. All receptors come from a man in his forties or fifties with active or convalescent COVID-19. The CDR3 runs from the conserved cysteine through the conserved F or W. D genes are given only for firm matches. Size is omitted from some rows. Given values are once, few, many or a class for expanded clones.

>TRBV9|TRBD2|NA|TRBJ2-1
CASSSGLADNEQFF
TGTGCCAGCAGCTCGGGACTAGCGGACAATGAGCAGTTCTTC
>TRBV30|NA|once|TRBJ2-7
CAWITRGRSEQYF
TGTGCCTGGATAACCAGGGGACGTTCCGAGCAGTACTTC
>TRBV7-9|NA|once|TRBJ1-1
CASSLRVWRDTEAFF
TGTGCCAGCAGCTTAAGAGTCTGGCGGGACACTGAAGCTTTCTTT
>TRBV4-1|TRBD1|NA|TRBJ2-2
CASSSPGTGVNTGELFF
TGCGCCAGCAGCTCACCCGGGACAGGGGTTAACACCGGGGAGCTGTTTTTT
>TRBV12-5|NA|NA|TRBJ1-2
CASGKDSLSYTF
TGTGCTAGTGGCAAAGACAGCTTAAGCTACACCTTC
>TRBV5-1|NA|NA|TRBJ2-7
CASSLGSVTYEQYF
TGCGCCAGCAGCTTGGGATCGGTCACCTACGAGCAGTACTTC
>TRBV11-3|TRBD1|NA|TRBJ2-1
CASSLVGAGGRHEQFF
TGTGCCAGCAGCTTAGTTGGGGCAGGGGGCAGGCATGAGCAGTTCTTC
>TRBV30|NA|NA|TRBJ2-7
CAWGNRDIHEQYF
TGTGCCTGGGGTAACAGGGATATACACGAGCAGTACTTC
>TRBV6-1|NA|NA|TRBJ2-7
CASSEAPVSSYEQYF
TGTGCCAGCAGTGAAGCGCCAGTTTCCTCCTACGAGCAGTACTTC
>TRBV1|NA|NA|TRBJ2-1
CTSSRTHRTSGTGKYNEQFF
TGCACCAGCAGCCGAACGCATAGGACTAGCGGGACGGGGAAGTACAATGAGCAGTTCTTC
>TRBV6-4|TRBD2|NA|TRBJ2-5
CASSVTSGETQYF
TGTGCCAGCAGTGTAACTAGCGGGGAGACCCAGTACTTC
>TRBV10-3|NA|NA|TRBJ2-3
CAIRDDTGGDTQYF
TGTGCCATCAGGGACGACACCGGCGGGGATACGCAGTATTTT
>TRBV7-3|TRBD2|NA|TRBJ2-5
CASSLGTSGGYGETQYF
TGTGCCAGCAGCTTAGGGACTAGCGGGGGCTACGGGGAGACCCAGTACTTC
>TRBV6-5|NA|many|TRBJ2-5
CASSYLPQGGETQYF
TGTGCCAGCAGTTACCTTCCCCAGGGGGGAGAGACCCAGTACTTC
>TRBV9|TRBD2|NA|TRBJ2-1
CASSGTSGYNEQFF
TGTGCCAGCAGCGGGACTAGCGGGTACAATGAGCAGTTCTTC
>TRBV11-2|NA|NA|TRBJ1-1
CASSLVPGEAFF
TGTGCCAGCAGCTTAGTTCCGGGTGAAGCTTTCTTT
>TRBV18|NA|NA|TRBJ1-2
CASSSGDGYTF
TGTGCCAGCTCATCGGGGGATGGCTACACCTTC
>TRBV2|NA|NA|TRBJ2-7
CASSEVKRATSGYF
TGTGCCAGCAGTGAAGTTAAGAGGGCTACCTCGGGATACTTC
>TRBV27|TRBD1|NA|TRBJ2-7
CASSQRQGGNEQYF
TGTGCCAGCAGTCAGCGACAGGGGGGCAACGAGCAGTACTTC
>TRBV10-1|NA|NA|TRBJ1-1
CASRLNRNTEAFF
TGCGCCAGCAGATTAAACAGAAACACTGAAGCTTTCTTT
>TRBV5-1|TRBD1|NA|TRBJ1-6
CASSFTGVEINSPLHF
TGCGCCAGCAGCTTTACAGGGGTAGAAATAAATTCACCCCTCCACTTT
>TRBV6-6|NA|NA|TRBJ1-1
CASSPTGRNTEAFF
TGTGCCAGCAGCCCTACAGGGAGGAACACTGAAGCTTTCTTT